What follows is one TCR beta chain and its context. Naive CD8 populations comprised CD45RO-negative cells positively selected for CCR7, excluding terminally differentiated effector memory CD45RA+ cells. The V and J ends lost 6 bases and 4 bases, in that order; junction bases with no gene match: 8. The germline CDR1 and CDR2 sequences are MNHEY and SMNVEV (reference sequence). This CDR3 has 17 amino acids. This sample was taken from a study of shared clonotypes between healthy human individuals. The table came from immunoSEQ multiplex PCR; TCRdb's copy has only in-frame clones and leaves some out. Of about 590,000 clones listed, about 95% are singletons.

This TCR came from a woman aged 25 to 39 in good health. Sequencing was carried out using naive CD8+ T cells sorted from blood. The chain links TRBV27 to TRBJ2-1, with 14 bases identical to TRBD2. The CDR3 DNA is TGTGCCAGCAGAATAGAGGGGACTAGCGGGGGATACAATGAGCAGTTCTTC. As protein: CASRIEGTSGGYNEQFF.